Listed below are T cell receptor beta chains from one sample, sequenced in a study of cytomegalovirus exposure and HLA in healthy donors. The repertoire was sequenced with immunoSEQ multiplex PCR; TCRdb's copy has only in-frame clones and lacks some. The data show about 170,000 clones, with about 85% seen just once and 1% held by the top ten. Material: PBMCs. The receptors come from a boy younger than 10 in good health and CMV-seronegative. Each CDR3 is given with its conserved first and last residue. The D gene is left open where the match is weak. Rows give clone size only sometimes, using once, few, many, or a class for an expanded clone.

NA	15	TRBJ1-5	TRBV6-5	NA	TGTGCCAGCAGTCGACAGACGGATAGCAATCAGCCCCAGCATTTT	CASSRQTDSNQPQHF
NA	15	TRBJ1-2	TRBV6-5	TRBD1	TGTGCCAGCAGTGGAAGGGACAGCAATGGCTATGGCTACACCTTC	CASSGRDSNGYGYTF
NA	14	TRBJ2-3	TRBV6-1	NA	TGTGCCAGCAGTGGAGGTTATAGCACAGATACGCAGTATTTT	CASSGGYSTDTQYF
NA	13	TRBJ1-2	TRBV7-9	NA	TGTGCCAGCAGCTTAGTTGGCAGGCATGGCTACACCTTC	CASSLVGRHGYTF
NA	17	TRBJ1-1	TRBV5-4	NA	TGTGCCAGCTTCCGGACTGGGGGGACTAGGATGAACACTGAAGCTTTCTTT	CASFRTGGTRMNTEAFF
NA	18	TRBJ2-6	TRBV4-2	NA	TGTGCCAGCAGCCAAGCGGACAGTGGGAACTCTGGGGCCAACGTCCTGACTTTC	CASSQADSGNSGANVLTF
NA	15	TRBJ1-1	TRBV6-5	TRBD1	TGTGCCAGCAGGACCGTAAACAGGGGGTTCACTGAAGCTTTCTTT	CASRTVNRGFTEAFF
NA	21	TRBJ1-5	TRBV4-1	TRBD1	TGCGCCAGCAGCGGCAAATTTAAAACCGGGACAGGGATTTATAGCAATCAGCCCCAGCATTTT	CASSGKFKTGTGIYSNQPQHF
once	14	TRBJ1-3	TRBV16	NA	TGTGCCAGCAGCCGATCGCGGGCTGGAAACACCATATATTTT	CASSRSRAGNTIYF
NA	14	TRBJ2-3	TRBV4-2	NA	TGTGCCAGCAGTCAAGTAGCGGCTCTAGATACGCAGTATTTT	CASSQVAALDTQYF
NA	12	TRBJ2-3	TRBV9	NA	TGTGCCAGCAGCGTAGTTTCGGGAGACCCGTATTTT	CASSVVSGDPYF
few	16	TRBJ1-5	TRBV19	TRBD1	TGTGCCAGTCTATTTTCGACAGGGGCTAGCAATCAGCCCCAGCATTTT	CASLFSTGASNQPQHF
NA	16	TRBJ1-3	TRBV28	NA	TGTGCCAGCAGCCCCCATCAGGGAGCGGGAGGAAACACCATATATTTT	CASSPHQGAGGNTIYF
NA	15	TRBJ2-7	TRBV11-2	TRBD1	TGTGCCAGCAGCTTAGGAGGACAGGGGGCCGTCGAGCAGTACTTC	CASSLGGQGAVEQYF
NA	14	TRBJ2-1	TRBV5-1	NA	TGCGCCAGCAGCTTGGAGACTCCCGGCGGTGAGCAGTTCTTC	CASSLETPGGEQFF
few	14	TRBJ2-2	TRBV18	NA	TGTGCCAGCTCACCTAACAGGGCCGCCGGGGAGCTGTTTTTT	CASSPNRAAGELFF
NA	14	TRBJ1-4	TRBV5-4	NA	TGTGCCAGCAGCTTACGGGAGGGGAGTGAAAAACTGTTTTTT	CASSLREGSEKLFF
NA	17	TRBJ2-7	TRBV4-2	NA	TGTGCCAGCAGCCAATTTGGGCCGGGACTTCCGAAACGCGAGCAGTACTTC	CASSQFGPGLPKREQYF
NA	16	TRBJ2-1	TRBV15	NA	TGTGCCACCAGCTCACATGACAGGTGGGCTAGAGATGAGCAGTTCTTC	CATSSHDRWARDEQFF
NA	12	TRBJ2-1	TRBV2	NA	TGTGCCAGCAGTGAATCCCTCGTGTGGCAGTTCTTC	CASSESLVWQFF
few	13	TRBJ2-3	TRBV28	NA	TGTGCCAGCTCCGAGGGACGGGGGGATACGCAGTATTTT	CASSEGRGDTQYF
NA	14	TRBJ2-2	TRBV28	NA	TGTGCCAGCGTAGGGAACAGGCGAGCCGGGGAGCTGTTTTTT	CASVGNRRAGELFF
NA	15	TRBJ1-3	TRBV5-4	NA	TGTGCCAGCAGCACCCTCTCAGGGCCTGGAAACACCATATATTTT	CASSTLSGPGNTIYF
NA	16	TRBJ1-6	TRBV5-6	TRBD1	TGTGCCAGCAGCCCCGGGACAGGTCGAGGGGATTCACCCCTCCACTTT	CASSPGTGRGDSPLHF
NA	17	TRBJ2-2	TRBV28	NA	TGTGCCAGCAGTTCGGGTTCTATGGTAGAGAACACCGGGGAGCTGTTTTTT	CASSSGSMVENTGELFF
NA	16	TRBJ2-7	TRBV7-9	NA	TGTGCCAGCAGCTTTCCTCTGGACACCCGGTCCTACGAGCAGTACTTC	CASSFPLDTRSYEQYF
NA	13	TRBJ2-1	TRBV6-4	NA	TGTGCCAGCAGTGATTCGGGGGGCGCGAGGCAGTTCTTC	CASSDSGGARQFF
NA	16	TRBJ2-1	TRBV9	NA	TGTGCCAGCAGCGCGTCGACAGCGAACCACTACAATGAGCAGTTCTTC	CASSASTANHYNEQFF
once	14	TRBJ2-5	TRBV5-1	TRBD1	TGCGCCAGCAGCAAGGGGACAGGAGAAGAGACCCAGTACTTC	CASSKGTGEETQYF
NA	15	TRBJ2-1	TRBV7-7	NA	TGTGCCAGCAGCGAAGGAGGGGCGAGGTTCAATGAGCAGTTCTTC	CASSEGGARFNEQFF
NA	16	TRBJ1-1	TRBV7-9	NA	TGTTCCAGCAGCCCGCTAGGGACGGGAGGAGACACTGAAGCTTTCTTT	CSSSPLGTGGDTEAFF
few	14	TRBJ2-1	TRBV10-1	TRBD1	TGCGCCAGCAGGGGCGGACAGGGGGTCGGTGAGCAGTTCTTC	CASRGGQGVGEQFF
NA	18	TRBJ1-2	TRBV13	NA	TGTGCCAGCAGCTTATCTCGGCAGGGGTCGCCCAGAAACTATGGCTACACCTTC	CASSLSRQGSPRNYGYTF
NA	14	TRBJ1-5	TRBV19	NA	TGTGCCAGTAGTATGGGCCGTACGAATCAGCCCCAGCATTTT	CASSMGRTNQPQHF
NA	16	TRBJ1-2	TRBV6-1	NA	TGTGCCAGCAGTGGTTCTTATGCGGACAGCGGCTATGGCTACACCTTC	CASSGSYADSGYGYTF
once	14	TRBJ2-3	TRBV19	TRBD2	TGTGCCAGTAGTATCCCGGGGGGGATTGGTACGCAGTATTTT	CASSIPGGIGTQYF
NA	15	TRBJ2-1	TRBV27	TRBD2	TGTGCCAGCAGTTTCGAAGCGGGATCCTACAATGAGCAGTTCTTC	CASSFEAGSYNEQFF
NA	14	TRBJ2-1	TRBV29-1	TRBD2	TGCAGCGTTGATTTAGCGGGAGGATACAATGAGCAGTTCTTC	CSVDLAGGYNEQFF
once	15	TRBJ1-5	TRBV7-8	NA	TGTGCCAGCAGCTTTAGTGAGGGGAGGCTCCAGCCCCAGCATTTT	CASSFSEGRLQPQHF
NA	13	TRBJ1-4	TRBV4-1	NA	TGCGCCAGCAGCCAAGGCTCGAGCGAAAAACTGTTTTTT	CASSQGSSEKLFF
NA	13	TRBJ2-5	TRBV7-8	TRBD1	TGTGCCAGCAGCGCGGACAGGAAAGAGACCCAGTACTTC	CASSADRKETQYF
NA	16	TRBJ2-3	TRBV7-9	TRBD2	TGTGCCAGCAGCGTCGGGACTAGCGGGGCTACAGATACGCAGTATTTT	CASSVGTSGATDTQYF
NA	16	TRBJ2-2	TRBV10-1	TRBD1	TGCGCCAGCAGTGCGGTACCGGGACAGGATGTCGGGGAGCTGTTTTTT	CASSAVPGQDVGELFF
NA	14	TRBJ2-5	TRBV2	TRBD1	TGTGCCAGCGGCCGGGACAGCCAGGGAGAGACCCAGTACTTC	CASGRDSQGETQYF
NA	13	TRBJ1-2	TRBV9	NA	TGTGCCAGCAGCGCACAGGGACTAGCTGGCTACACCTTC	CASSAQGLAGYTF
few	17	TRBJ1-2	TRBV10-3	NA	TGTGCCATCAGTGCACTCTCGGCGGGCAGCTCTAACTATGGCTACACCTTC	CAISALSAGSSNYGYTF
NA	13	TRBJ1-1	TRBV6-1	NA	TGTGCCAGCAGTGGACTTATGAACACTGAAGCTTTCTTT	CASSGLMNTEAFF
NA	13	TRBJ1-2	TRBV10-1	TRBD1	TGCGCCAGCAGTGAGTGGACAGGCTATGGCTACACCTTC	CASSEWTGYGYTF
NA	15	TRBJ2-7	TRBV10-2	TRBD2	TGCGCCAGCAGCGCTAGCGGGAGGCCTACCTACGAGCAGTACTTC	CASSASGRPTYEQYF